What follows is one TCR beta chain and its context. The data belong to a study of blood T cell repertoires in COVID-19. About the research overall: T cells, B-cell-depleted T cells, or PBMCs supplied cDNA or gDNA.

Method: immunoSEQ multiplex PCR; TCRdb's copy keeps in-frame clones and lacks some. The sample holds 200,000 to 250,000 clones, 70% to 90% seen once. The V gene's germline CDR1 is MNHEY and CDR2 SVGAGI. The V and J ends lost 5 bases and 7 bases respectively, with 15 bases between them. This CDR3 region has 14 residues. The receptor was derived from a human donor in a cohort sampled during active COVID-19. The rearrangement uses TRBV6-5 and TRBJ2-1; TRBD2 is a possible D gene (5 bases). Sequencing was carried out using peripheral blood. The CDR3 bases are TGTGCCAGCAGTCCTAGCCCTTCCCCAAATGAGCAGTTCTTC. Translated, it gives CASSPSPSPNEQFF.